The source of this T cell receptor (beta chain) is a study of immune evolution from preneoplasia to lung adenocarcinoma. Regarding the study as a whole: Later-stage lesions seemingly showed higher T cell density and diversity than normal lung. Top clone share appeared to fall from AAH through AIS, MIA, adenocarcinoma.

Profiling relied on immunoSEQ multiplex PCR, and the TCRdb table lists in-frame clones only, not all of them. The repertoire holds approximately 5,100 clones, with 76% as singletons. Two lung cancer pathologists independently confirmed each histologic diagnosis. Trimming pared 2 bases from V and 5 bases from J, leaving 12 bases between. This CDR3 region has 15 residues. Germline values: CDR1 MNHEY, CDR2 SVGAGI. A note on this clone: Antigen specificity is unknown. Different DNA sequences within this sample yield the same CDR3.

The chain employs TRBV6-5 and TRBJ1-4, with D maybe TRBD1 (6 bases). Sequencing used FFPE adjacent normal lung tissue. The origin of this receptor is a person aged 55-79 years with lung adenocarcinoma. The CDR3 reads CASSYTTGENEKLFF. For the CDR3, the DNA is TGTGCCAGCAGTTACACGACAGGCGAAAATGAAAAACTGTTTTTT.